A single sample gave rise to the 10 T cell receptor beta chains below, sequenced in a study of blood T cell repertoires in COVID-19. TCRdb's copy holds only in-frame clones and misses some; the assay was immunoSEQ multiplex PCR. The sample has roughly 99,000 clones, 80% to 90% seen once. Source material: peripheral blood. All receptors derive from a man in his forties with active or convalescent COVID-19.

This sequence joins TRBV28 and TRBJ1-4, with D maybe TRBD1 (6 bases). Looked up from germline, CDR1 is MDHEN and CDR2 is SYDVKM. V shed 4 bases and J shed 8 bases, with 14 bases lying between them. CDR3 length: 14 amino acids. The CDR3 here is CASSSPTGGEKLFF. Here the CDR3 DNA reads TGTGCCAGCAGTTCACCGACAGGCGGAGAAAAACTGTTTTTT.

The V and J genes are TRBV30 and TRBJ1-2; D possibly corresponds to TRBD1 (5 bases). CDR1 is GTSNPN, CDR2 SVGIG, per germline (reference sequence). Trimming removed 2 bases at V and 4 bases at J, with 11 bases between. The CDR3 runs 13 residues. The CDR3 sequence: CAWSPQGFYGYTF. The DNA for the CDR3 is TGTGCCTGGAGTCCTCAGGGATTCTATGGCTACACCTTC.

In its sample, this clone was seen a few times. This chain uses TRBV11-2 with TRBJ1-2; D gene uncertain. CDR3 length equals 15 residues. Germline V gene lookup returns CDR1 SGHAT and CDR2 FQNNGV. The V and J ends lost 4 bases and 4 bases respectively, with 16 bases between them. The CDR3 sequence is CASSSHRQVAYGYTF. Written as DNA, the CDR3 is TGTGCCAGCAGCTCCCATCGGCAGGTGGCCTATGGCTACACCTTC.

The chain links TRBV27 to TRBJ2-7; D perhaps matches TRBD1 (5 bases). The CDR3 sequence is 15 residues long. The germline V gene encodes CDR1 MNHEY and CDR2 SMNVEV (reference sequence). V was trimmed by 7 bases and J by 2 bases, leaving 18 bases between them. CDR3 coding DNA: TGTGCCAGCAAGTTAGGGGCAGGGTTGGCCTACGAGCAGTACTTC. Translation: CASKLGAGLAYEQYF.

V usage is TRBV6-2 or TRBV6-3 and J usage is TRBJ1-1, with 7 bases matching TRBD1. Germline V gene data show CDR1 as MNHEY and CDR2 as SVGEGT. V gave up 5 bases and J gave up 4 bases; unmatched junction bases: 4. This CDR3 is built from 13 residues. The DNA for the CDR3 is TGTGCCAGCAGTCACAGGGGAGGCACTGAAGCTTTCTTT. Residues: CASSHRGGTEAFF.

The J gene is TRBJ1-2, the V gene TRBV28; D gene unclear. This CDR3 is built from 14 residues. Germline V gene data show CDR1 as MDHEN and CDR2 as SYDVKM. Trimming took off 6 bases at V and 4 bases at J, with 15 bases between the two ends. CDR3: CASRESNGAYGYTF. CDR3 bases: TGTGCCAGCAGAGAATCGAACGGAGCCTATGGCTACACCTTC.

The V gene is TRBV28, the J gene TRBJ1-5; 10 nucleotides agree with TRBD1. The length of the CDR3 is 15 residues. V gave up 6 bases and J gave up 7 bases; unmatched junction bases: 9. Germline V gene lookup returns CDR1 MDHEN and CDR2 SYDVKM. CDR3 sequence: CASSRTGQGKQPQHF. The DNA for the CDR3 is TGTGCCAGCAGCCGTACGGGACAGGGGAAACAGCCCCAGCATTTT.

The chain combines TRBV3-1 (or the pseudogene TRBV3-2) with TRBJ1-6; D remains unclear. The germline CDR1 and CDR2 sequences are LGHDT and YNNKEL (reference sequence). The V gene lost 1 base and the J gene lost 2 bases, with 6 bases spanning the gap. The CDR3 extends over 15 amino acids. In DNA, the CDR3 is TGTGCCAGCAGCCAAGGATCGGCCTATAATTCACCCCTCCACTTT. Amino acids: CASSQGSAYNSPLHF.

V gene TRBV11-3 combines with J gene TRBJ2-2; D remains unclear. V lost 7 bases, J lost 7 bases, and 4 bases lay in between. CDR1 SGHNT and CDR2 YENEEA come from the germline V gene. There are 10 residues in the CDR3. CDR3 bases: TGTGCCAGCACCCTCGGGGAGCTGTTTTTT. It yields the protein CASTLGELFF.

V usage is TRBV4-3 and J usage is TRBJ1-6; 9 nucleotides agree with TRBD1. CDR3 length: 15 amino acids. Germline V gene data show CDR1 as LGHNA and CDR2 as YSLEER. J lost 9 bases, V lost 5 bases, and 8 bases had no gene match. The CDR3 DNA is TGCGCCAGCAGCTACCGGGACAGGGTTCGTTCACCCCTCCACTTT. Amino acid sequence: CASSYRDRVRSPLHF.